This is a list of T cell receptor beta chains from one sample in a study of Ad26.COV2.S vaccination and SARS-CoV-2 variants. Clones were read by immunoSEQ multiplex PCR, and TCRdb kept only the in-frame ones, dropping some. The sample consists of 510,000 or so clones, roughly 85% of them appearing once. The sample in question was peripheral blood, obtained in a trial of Ad26.COV2.S vaccine versus placebo. All receptors derive from a person aged 18-65 years who received the Ad26.COV2.S COVID-19 vaccine or a placebo. Each CDR3 is given with its conserved first and last residue. Fields, in order: V gene, clone size, J gene, D gene, CDR3 protein, CDR3 DNA. D genes are given only for firm matches. The listing skips clone size in some rows; elsewhere it reads once, few, many or a size class.

TRBV23-1	NA	TRBJ2-1	NA	CASSHSRRERHSSYNEQFF	TGCGCCAGCAGTCACTCCCGGAGAGAGCGTCACAGCTCCTACAATGAGCAGTTCTTC
TRBV11-1	NA	TRBJ2-7	NA	CASSPRAGAYEQYF	TGTGCCAGCAGCCCTCGGGCGGGCGCCTACGAGCAGTACTTC
TRBV28	once	TRBJ1-4	NA	CASSGDGEKLFF	TGTGCCAGCAGCGGGGACGGTGAAAAACTGTTTTTT
TRBV24-1	NA	TRBJ1-5	NA	CATSDHSNQPQHF	TGTGCCACCAGTGACCATAGCAATCAGCCCCAGCATTTT
TRBV30	NA	TRBJ1-1	TRBD1	CAGKTGGGTEAFF	TGTGCCGGCAAAACAGGGGGCGGCACTGAAGCTTTCTTT
TRBV10-3	NA	TRBJ2-3	NA	CATGARNTDTQYF	TGTGCCACAGGGGCTCGGAACACAGATACGCAGTATTTT
TRBV5-6	NA	TRBJ1-2	NA	CASSLSGRLGGYTF	TGTGCCAGCAGCTTGTCGGGGAGGCTGGGTGGCTACACCTTC
TRBV5-1	NA	TRBJ1-1	NA	CASGSNTEAFF	TGCGCCAGCGGAAGCAACACTGAAGCTTTCTTT
TRBV5-4	NA	TRBJ2-2	TRBD2	CASSPDPFAGDTGELFF	TGTGCCAGCAGCCCAGACCCATTTGCGGGGGACACCGGGGAGCTGTTTTTT
TRBV28	NA	TRBJ2-4	NA	CASSGGQFDFSLQVAKNIQYF	TGTGCCAGCAGTGGAGGACAGTTCGACTTCAGCCTCCAAGTAGCCAAAAACATTCAGTACTTC
TRBV28	NA	TRBJ1-1	NA	CASSLYRRNTEAFF	TGTGCCAGCAGTCTATACAGGCGGAACACTGAAGCTTTCTTT
TRBV27	NA	TRBJ2-7	NA	CASSWRALYEQYF	TGTGCCAGCAGTTGGAGGGCCCTCTACGAGCAGTACTTC
TRBV4-2	NA	TRBJ2-7	TRBD2	CASSPGTSGSEQYF	TGTGCCAGCAGCCCGGGGACTAGCGGGAGCGAGCAGTACTTC
TRBV28	NA	TRBJ2-1	NA	CASSIVDEQFF	TGTGCCAGCAGCATAGTTGATGAGCAGTTCTTC
TRBV7-6	NA	TRBJ2-3	NA	CASSLSWGVFGSTDTQYF	TGTGCCAGCAGCTTAAGTTGGGGTGTGTTTGGGAGCACAGATACGCAGTATTTT
TRBV27	NA	TRBJ2-6	NA	CASSLAGSSGANVLTF	TGTGCCAGCAGTTTGGCGGGGAGCTCTGGGGCCAACGTCCTGACTTTC
TRBV7-9	NA	TRBJ2-7	TRBD1	CASVFRDSSSYEQYF	TGTGCCAGCGTCTTCCGGGACAGCTCTTCCTACGAGCAGTACTTC
TRBV11-2	NA	TRBJ1-1	NA	CASSSGGLRLSTEAFF	TGTGCCAGCAGCTCCGGTGGACTCCGTCTAAGCACTGAAGCTTTCTTT
TRBV19	NA	TRBJ1-2	TRBD1	CASSGTGVDYGYTF	TGTGCCAGTAGTGGTACAGGGGTCGACTATGGCTACACCTTC
TRBV3-1/TRBV3-2	NA	TRBJ2-5	NA	CASSPQAMKETQYF	TGTGCCAGCAGCCCTCAGGCAATGAAAGAGACCCAGTACTTC
TRBV24-1	NA	TRBJ1-2	NA	CATSEQGDGYTF	TGTGCCACCAGTGAACAGGGAGATGGCTACACCTTC
TRBV28	NA	TRBJ2-5	TRBD1	CASRTGGASETQYF	TGTGCCAGCCGAACAGGGGGCGCGTCAGAGACCCAGTACTTC
TRBV24-1	NA	TRBJ2-3	NA	CATSVGGTHPDTQYF	TGTGCCACCAGTGTGGGAGGAACCCACCCAGATACGCAGTATTTT
TRBV18	NA	TRBJ1-5	TRBD1	CASSMDRNQPQHF	TGTGCCAGCTCAATGGACAGGAATCAGCCCCAGCATTTT
TRBV3-1/TRBV3-2	NA	TRBJ2-2	TRBD2	CASSQEGAGGLGELFF	TGTGCCAGCAGCCAAGAAGGAGCGGGAGGGCTCGGGGAGCTGTTTTTT
TRBV5-6	NA	TRBJ2-5	TRBD2	CASSPETSRWKTQYF	TGTGCCAGCAGCCCTGAGACTAGCCGGTGGAAGACCCAGTACTTC
TRBV7-2	NA	TRBJ2-6	TRBD2	CASSLNGRLLGANVLTF	TGTGCCAGCAGCCTCAACGGGAGGTTGTTGGGGGCCAACGTCCTGACTTTC
TRBV11-1	NA	TRBJ2-7	NA	CASSLASDEQYF	TGTGCCAGCAGCTTAGCTAGCGACGAGCAGTACTTC
TRBV2	few	TRBJ1-2	TRBD1	CASSEALRTGSF	TGTGCCAGCAGTGAAGCGCTTAGGACAGGTTCCTTC
TRBV30	NA	TRBJ1-2	TRBD1	CAWTGTGVTGYTF	TGTGCCTGGACCGGGACAGGGGTGACGGGCTACACCTTC
TRBV28	few	TRBJ2-3	NA	CASVNGGGGADTQYF	TGTGCCAGCGTAAATGGGGGGGGCGGGGCAGATACGCAGTATTTT
TRBV19	NA	TRBJ2-1	TRBD1	CASRDWTGKANEQFF	TGTGCCAGTAGGGATTGGACAGGGAAGGCGAATGAGCAGTTCTTC
TRBV5-1	NA	TRBJ2-2	NA	CASSLRDGATGELFF	TGCGCCAGCAGTCTCCGGGACGGGGCCACCGGGGAGCTGTTTTTT
TRBV28	once	TRBJ2-2	TRBD2	CASSWGGPNTGELFF	TGTGCCAGCAGCTGGGGGGGTCCGAACACCGGGGAGCTGTTTTTT
TRBV5-6	NA	TRBJ2-1	NA	CASSFYDLTVSNEQFF	TGTGCCAGCAGCTTCTATGATTTGACGGTTTCGAATGAGCAGTTCTTC
TRBV6-5	NA	TRBJ1-5	NA	CASNNRVGQPQHF	TGTGCCAGCAATAACAGGGTGGGTCAGCCCCAGCATTTT
TRBV5-1	NA	TRBJ2-1	TRBD2	CASSSGLAGVYNEQFF	TGCGCCAGCAGCTCCGGACTAGCGGGGGTCTACAATGAGCAGTTCTTC
TRBV5-1	NA	TRBJ1-1	NA	CASSLAGNVGGEAFF	TGCGCCAGCAGCTTGGCCGGGAACGTCGGGGGTGAAGCTTTCTTT
TRBV23-1	NA	TRBJ2-7	NA	CASSQAPIAVKDNEQYF	TGCGCCAGCAGTCAGGCCCCTATAGCGGTGAAAGATAACGAGCAGTACTTC
TRBV15	NA	TRBJ1-2	NA	CATSRTTANYGYTF	TGTGCCACCAGCAGAACAACAGCTAACTATGGCTACACCTTC
TRBV11-3	NA	TRBJ2-3	NA	CASSPMWPDTDTQYF	TGTGCCAGCAGCCCGATGTGGCCAGACACAGATACGCAGTATTTT
TRBV29-1	once	TRBJ2-5	NA	CSVQIGGGQETQYF	TGCAGCGTTCAAATCGGAGGGGGTCAAGAGACCCAGTACTTC
TRBV3-1/TRBV3-2	NA	TRBJ1-2	TRBD1	CASSQGDRGPYGYTF	TGTGCCAGCAGCCAAGGTGACAGGGGCCCCTATGGCTACACCTTC
TRBV4-1	NA	TRBJ2-3	TRBD2	CASSQVGGRSDTQYF	TGCGCCAGCAGCCAAGTGGGCGGGAGGTCAGATACGCAGTATTTT
TRBV6-5	NA	TRBJ2-2	NA	CASSRDKNTGELFF	TGTGCCAGCAGCCGGGACAAGAACACCGGGGAGCTGTTTTTT
TRBV10-3	once	TRBJ1-1	TRBD1	CAIRQGGMNTEAFF	TGTGCCATCAGGCAGGGGGGGATGAACACTGAAGCTTTCTTT